This T cell receptor beta chain comes out of a study of T-cell memory formation after mild COVID-19. The CDR3 length is 15 residues. Germline lookup yields CDR1 LGHNA and CDR2 YSLEER. V was pared by 0 bases and J by 0 bases, with 6 bases between. TCRdb reprocessed the 5' RACE reads via MiXCR and lists one record per CDR3 protein. The repertoire holds 280,000 or so distinct CDR3 sequences, with approximately 7.6% as singletons. This clonotype was recorded a few times. This rearrangement joins TRBV4-3 to TRBJ1-5; D not resolved. The specimen was PBMCs or a T cell subset sorted from them (not recorded which). The TCR originated in a man aged 18 to 29 who had mild COVID-19 (a few samples of this study predate the infection). Cell type and time point are not known. The CDR3 spells CASSQDASSNQPQHF. CDR3 bases: TGCGCCAGCAGCCAAGATGCCAGTAGCAATCAGCCCCAGCATTTT.